The T cell receptor (beta chain) described here comes from a study of post-analysis software for immune sequencing data. Study in general: Both relapsing-remitting and secondary progressive multiple sclerosis featured among the disease courses, as did progressive-relapsing multiple sclerosis. Points from the study as a whole: Diversity measured as normalized Chao1 was significantly lower in multiple sclerosis patients than in controls. Clustering by F measure revealed strong co-clustering among samples prepared together in one batch.

Turning to this clonotype: Its antigen is unidentified.

Libraries were made from TCR beta cDNA, and they carried unique molecular identifiers. Yield was roughly 0.5 million cDNA molecules from 1 to 10 million T cells. TCRdb ran MiXCR on the PCR reads and lists one entry per CDR3 protein. The sample lists approximately 350,000 distinct CDR3 sequences; roughly 36% were seen once. Sequenced material: blood. This clonotype was obtained from a girl aged 5 to 17 with multiple sclerosis.

CDR3 protein: CASSLLPGLASTEQFF. The CDR3 bases are TGTGCCAGCAGTTTATTACCGGGACTAGCATCCACTGAGCAGTTCTTC. V and J are TRBV28 and TRBJ2-1; 9 bases are shared with TRBD2. This CDR3 region has 16 residues. Germline V gene data show CDR1 as MDHEN and CDR2 as SYDVKM. J gave up 9 bases and V 1 base, and 10 bases lay outside the gene matches.